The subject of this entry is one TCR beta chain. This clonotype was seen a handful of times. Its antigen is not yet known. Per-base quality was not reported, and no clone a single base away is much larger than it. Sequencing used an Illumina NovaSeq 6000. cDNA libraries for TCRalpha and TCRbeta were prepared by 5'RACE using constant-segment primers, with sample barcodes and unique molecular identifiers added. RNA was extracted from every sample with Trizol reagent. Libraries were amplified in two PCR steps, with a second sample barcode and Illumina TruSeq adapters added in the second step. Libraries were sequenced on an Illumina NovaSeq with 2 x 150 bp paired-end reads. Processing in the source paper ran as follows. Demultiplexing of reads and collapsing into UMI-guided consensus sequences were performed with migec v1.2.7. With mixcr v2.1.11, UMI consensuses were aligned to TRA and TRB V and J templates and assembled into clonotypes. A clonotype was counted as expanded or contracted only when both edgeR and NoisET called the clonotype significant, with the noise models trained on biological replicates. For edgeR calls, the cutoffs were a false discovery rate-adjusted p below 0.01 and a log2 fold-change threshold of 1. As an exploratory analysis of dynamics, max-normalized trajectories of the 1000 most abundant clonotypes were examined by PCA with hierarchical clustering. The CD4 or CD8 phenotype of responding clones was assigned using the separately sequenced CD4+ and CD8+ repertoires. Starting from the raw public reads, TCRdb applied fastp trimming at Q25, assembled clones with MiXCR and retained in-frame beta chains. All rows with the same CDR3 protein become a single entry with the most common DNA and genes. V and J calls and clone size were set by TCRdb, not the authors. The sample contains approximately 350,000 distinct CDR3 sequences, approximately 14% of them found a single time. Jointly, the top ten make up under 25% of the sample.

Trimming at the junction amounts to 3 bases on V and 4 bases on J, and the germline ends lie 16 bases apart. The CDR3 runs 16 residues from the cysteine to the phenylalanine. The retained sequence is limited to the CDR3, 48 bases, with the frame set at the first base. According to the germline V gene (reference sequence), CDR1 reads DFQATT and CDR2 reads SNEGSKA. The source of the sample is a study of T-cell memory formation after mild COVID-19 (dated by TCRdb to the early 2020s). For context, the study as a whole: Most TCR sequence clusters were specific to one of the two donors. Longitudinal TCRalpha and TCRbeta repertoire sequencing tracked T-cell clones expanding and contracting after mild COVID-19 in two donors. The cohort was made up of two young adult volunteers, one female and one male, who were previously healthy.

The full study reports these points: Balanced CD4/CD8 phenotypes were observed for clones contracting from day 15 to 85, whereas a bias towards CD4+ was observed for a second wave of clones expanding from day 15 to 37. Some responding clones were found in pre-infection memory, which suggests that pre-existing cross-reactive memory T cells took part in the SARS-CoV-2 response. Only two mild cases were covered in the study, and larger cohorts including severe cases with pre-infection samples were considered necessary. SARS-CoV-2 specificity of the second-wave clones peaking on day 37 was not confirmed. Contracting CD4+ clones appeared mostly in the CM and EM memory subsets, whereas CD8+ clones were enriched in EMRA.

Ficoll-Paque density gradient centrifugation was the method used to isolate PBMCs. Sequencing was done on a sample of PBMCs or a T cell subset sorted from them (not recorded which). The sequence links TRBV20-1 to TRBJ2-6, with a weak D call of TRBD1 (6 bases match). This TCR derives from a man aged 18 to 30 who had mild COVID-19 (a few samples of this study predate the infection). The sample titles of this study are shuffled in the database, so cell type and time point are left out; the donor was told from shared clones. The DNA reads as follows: TGCAGTGCTAGTCCTCTTCAGGGGTCCGGGGCCAACGTCCTGACTTTC. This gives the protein CSASPLQGSGANVLTF.